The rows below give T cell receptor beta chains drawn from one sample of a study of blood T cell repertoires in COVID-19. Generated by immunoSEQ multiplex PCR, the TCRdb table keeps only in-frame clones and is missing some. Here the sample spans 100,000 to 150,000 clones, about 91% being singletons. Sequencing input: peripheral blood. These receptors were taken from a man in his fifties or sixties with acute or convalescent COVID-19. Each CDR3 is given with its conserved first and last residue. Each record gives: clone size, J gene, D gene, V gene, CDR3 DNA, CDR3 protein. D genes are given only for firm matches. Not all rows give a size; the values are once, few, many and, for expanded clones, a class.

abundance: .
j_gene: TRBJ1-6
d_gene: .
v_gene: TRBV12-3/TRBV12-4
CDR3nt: TGTGCCAGCAGTTTCAGGCATTCACCCCTCCACTTT
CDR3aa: CASSFRHSPLHF

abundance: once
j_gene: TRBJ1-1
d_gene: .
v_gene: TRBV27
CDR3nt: TGTGCCAGCAGCTCGGGTCCGGGTGTTACTGAAGCTTTCTTT
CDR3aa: CASSSGPGVTEAFF

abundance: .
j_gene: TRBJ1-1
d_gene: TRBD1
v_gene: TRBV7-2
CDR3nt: TGTGCCAGCAGCTATGGGACAGGTACTGAAGCTTTCTTT
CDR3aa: CASSYGTGTEAFF

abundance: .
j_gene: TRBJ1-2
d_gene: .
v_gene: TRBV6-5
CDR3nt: TGTGCCAGCAGCCGAAGGTTCGGAGGGGAAGATGGCTACACCTTC
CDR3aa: CASSRRFGGEDGYTF

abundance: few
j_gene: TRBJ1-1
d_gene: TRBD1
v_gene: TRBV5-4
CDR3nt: TGTGCCAGTGGGCGGACAGGTCTGGAGGCTTTCTTT
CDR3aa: CASGRTGLEAFF

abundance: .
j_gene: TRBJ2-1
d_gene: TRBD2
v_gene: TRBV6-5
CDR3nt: TGTGCCAGCAGACCCGGGGGGACTCAATACAATGAGCAGTTCTTC
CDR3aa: CASRPGGTQYNEQFF

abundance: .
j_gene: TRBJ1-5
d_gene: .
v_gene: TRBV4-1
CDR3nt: TGCGCCAGCAGCCCTCGCACACAGCAAAATCAGCCCCAGCATTTT
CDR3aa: CASSPRTQQNQPQHF

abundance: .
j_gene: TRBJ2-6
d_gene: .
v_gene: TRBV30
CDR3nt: TGTGCCTGGGATACAGGGTTCTCTGGGGCCAACGTCCTGACTTTC
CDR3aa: CAWDTGFSGANVLTF

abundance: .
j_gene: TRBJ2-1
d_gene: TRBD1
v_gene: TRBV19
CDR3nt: TGTGCCAGCAGGACAGGGTCCCTCGGTGAGCAGTTCTTC
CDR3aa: CASRTGSLGEQFF

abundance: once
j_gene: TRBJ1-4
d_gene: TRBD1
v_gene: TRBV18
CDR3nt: TGTGCCAGCTCACCGGCAGGGGGCTACGAAAAACTGTTTTTT
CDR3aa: CASSPAGGYEKLFF

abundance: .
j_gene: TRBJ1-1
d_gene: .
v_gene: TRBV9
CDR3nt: TGTGCCAGCAGCGCCCCGGACACCTACACTGAAGCTTTCTTT
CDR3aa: CASSAPDTYTEAFF

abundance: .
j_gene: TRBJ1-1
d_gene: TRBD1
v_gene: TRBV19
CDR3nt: TGTGCCAGTTCTGGACAGGCTTTAGACACTGAAGCTTTCTTT
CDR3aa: CASSGQALDTEAFF

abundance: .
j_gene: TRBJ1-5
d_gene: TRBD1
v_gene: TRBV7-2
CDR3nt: TGTGCCAGCAGCTTCAGACAGGGGGTTCAGCCCCAGCATTTT
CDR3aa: CASSFRQGVQPQHF

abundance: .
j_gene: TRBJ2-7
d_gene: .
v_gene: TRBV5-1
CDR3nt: TGCGCCAGCAGCCGTGGGGCCTCTGTGTTGTACGAGCAGTACTTC
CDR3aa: CASSRGASVLYEQYF

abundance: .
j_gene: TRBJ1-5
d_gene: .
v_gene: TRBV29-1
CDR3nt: TGCAGCGTTGCACAGAATAGCAATCAGCCCCAGCATTTT
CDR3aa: CSVAQNSNQPQHF

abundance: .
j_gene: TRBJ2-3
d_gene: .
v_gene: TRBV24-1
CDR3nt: TGTGCCCCCCGCCTCCGAGACAGAGACACAGATACGCAGTATTTT
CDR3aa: CAPRLRDRDTDTQYF

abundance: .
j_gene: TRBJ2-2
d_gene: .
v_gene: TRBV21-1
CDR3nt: TGTGCCAGCAGCAATCGGCTTAGCGGGAAAATATACACCGGGGAGCTGTTTTTT
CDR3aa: CASSNRLSGKIYTGELFF

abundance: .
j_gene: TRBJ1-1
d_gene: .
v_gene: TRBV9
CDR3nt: TGTGCCAGCAGCGTGTTGGGACAGAACACTGAAGCTTTCTTT
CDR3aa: CASSVLGQNTEAFF

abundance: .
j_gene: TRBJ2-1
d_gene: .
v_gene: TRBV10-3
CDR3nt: TGTGCCATCAGTGAGTCGAACGGTGAGCAGTTCTTC
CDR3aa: CAISESNGEQFF

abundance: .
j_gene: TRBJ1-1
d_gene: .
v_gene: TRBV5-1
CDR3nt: TGCGCCAGCAGCTTGGGGGGGCACGATGAAGCTTTCTTT
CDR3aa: CASSLGGHDEAFF

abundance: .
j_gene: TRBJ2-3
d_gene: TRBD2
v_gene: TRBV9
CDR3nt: TGTGCCAGCAGCGTAGAGGGCGGGACTAGCGGGAGCAGCACAGATACGCAGTATTTT
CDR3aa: CASSVEGGTSGSSTDTQYF

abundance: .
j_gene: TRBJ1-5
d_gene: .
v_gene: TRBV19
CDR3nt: TGTGCCAGTAGTTCGGCGTCTCAGGGAAGTTGGACCCAGCATTTT
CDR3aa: CASSSASQGSWTQHF

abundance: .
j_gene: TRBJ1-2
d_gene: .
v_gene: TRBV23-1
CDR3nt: TGCGCCAGCAGTCAATCGGAGGGTTTGGGTGGGGGCTATGGCTACACCTTC
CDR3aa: CASSQSEGLGGGYGYTF

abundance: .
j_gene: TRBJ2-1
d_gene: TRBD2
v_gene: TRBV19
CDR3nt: TGTGCCAGTGGGGAGCGGGATTACACTGAGCAGTTCTTC
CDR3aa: CASGERDYTEQFF

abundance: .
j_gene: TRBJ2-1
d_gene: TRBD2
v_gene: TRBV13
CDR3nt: TGTGCCAGCAGCTTGCGGCGGGGGGGCCTCAATGAGCAGTTCTTC
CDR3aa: CASSLRRGGLNEQFF

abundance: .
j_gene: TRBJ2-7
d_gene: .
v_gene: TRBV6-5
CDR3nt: TGTGCCAGCAGTTCGGGGTCCTACGAGCAGTACTTC
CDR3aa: CASSSGSYEQYF

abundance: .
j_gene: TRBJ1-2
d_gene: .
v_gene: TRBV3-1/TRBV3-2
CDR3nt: TGTGCCAGCAGCCAAGCCCAGGGGCAGACTGACACCTTC
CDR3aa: CASSQAQGQTDTF

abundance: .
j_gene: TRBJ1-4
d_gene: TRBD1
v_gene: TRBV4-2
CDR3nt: TGTGCCAGCAGCCAAGAAAGGGACAGGGTCTCAACTAATGAAAAACTGTTTTTT
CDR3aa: CASSQERDRVSTNEKLFF

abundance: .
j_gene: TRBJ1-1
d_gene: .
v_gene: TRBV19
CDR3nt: TGTGCCAGTACGTGGGGAGGGGGTGGTGACACTGAAGCTTTCTTT
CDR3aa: CASTWGGGGDTEAFF

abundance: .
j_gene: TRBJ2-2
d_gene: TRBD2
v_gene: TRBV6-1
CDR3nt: TGTGCCAGCAGTGATCGCCCAGCGGGAGGGCAAAGCGGGGAGCTGTTTTTT
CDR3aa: CASSDRPAGGQSGELFF